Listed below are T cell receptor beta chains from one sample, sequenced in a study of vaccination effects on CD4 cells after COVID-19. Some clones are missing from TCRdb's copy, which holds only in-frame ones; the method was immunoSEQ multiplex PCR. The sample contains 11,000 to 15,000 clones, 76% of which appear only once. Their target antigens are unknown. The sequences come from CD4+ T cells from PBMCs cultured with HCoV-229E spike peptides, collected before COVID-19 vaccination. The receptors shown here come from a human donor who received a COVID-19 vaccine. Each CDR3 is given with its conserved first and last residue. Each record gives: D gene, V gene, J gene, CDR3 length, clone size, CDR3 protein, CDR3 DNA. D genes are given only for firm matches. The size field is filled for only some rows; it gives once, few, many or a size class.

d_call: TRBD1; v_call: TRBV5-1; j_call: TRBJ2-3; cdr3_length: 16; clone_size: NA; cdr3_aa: CASSLNPLNRGDTQYF; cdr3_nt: TGCGCCAGCAGCTTGAACCCCCTTAACAGGGGAGATACGCAGTATTTT
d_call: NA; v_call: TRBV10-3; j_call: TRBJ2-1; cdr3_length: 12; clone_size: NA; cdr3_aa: CAIRPSNNEQFF; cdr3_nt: TGTGCCATCAGGCCGTCTAACAATGAGCAGTTCTTC
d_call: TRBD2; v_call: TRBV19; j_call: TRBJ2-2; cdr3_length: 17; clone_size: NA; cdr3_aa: CASSILAATRGTGELFF; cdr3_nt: TGTGCCAGTAGTATACTAGCGGCCACACGAGGCACCGGGGAGCTGTTTTTT
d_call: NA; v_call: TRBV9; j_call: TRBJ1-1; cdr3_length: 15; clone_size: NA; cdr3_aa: CASSPQDGLNTEAFF; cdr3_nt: TGTGCCAGCAGCCCCCAGGACGGTTTGAACACTGAAGCTTTCTTT
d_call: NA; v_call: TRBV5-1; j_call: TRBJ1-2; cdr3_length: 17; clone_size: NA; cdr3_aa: CASSPTGWQTANYGYTF; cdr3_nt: TGCGCCAGCAGCCCCACGGGATGGCAAACAGCTAACTATGGCTACACCTTC
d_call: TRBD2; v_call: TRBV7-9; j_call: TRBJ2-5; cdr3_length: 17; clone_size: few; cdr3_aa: CASSLGLAGGLQETQYF; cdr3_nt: TGTGCCAGCAGCTTAGGTCTAGCGGGGGGCCTTCAAGAGACCCAGTACTTC
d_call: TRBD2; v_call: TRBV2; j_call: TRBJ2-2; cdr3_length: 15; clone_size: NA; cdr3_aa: CASSEGLAGTGELFF; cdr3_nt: TGTGCCAGCAGTGAAGGGCTAGCGGGCACCGGGGAGCTGTTTTTT
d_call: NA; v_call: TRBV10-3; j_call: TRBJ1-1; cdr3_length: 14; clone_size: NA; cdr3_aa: CAISELRENTEAFF; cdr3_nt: TGTGCCATCAGTGAACTCAGGGAGAACACTGAAGCTTTCTTT
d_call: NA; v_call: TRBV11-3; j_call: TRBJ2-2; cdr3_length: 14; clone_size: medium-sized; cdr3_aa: CASSSGGNTGELFF; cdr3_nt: TGTGCCAGCAGCTCTGGAGGAAACACCGGGGAGCTGTTTTTT
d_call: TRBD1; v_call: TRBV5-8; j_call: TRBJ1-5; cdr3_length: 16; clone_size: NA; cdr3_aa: CASSPRLGTGHQPQHF; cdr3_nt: TGTGCCAGCAGCCCCAGGCTCGGGACAGGGCATCAGCCCCAGCATTTT
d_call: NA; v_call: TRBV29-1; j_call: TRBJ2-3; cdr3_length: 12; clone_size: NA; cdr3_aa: CSVQKSTDTQYF; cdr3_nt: TGCAGCGTTCAGAAGTCCACAGATACGCAGTATTTT
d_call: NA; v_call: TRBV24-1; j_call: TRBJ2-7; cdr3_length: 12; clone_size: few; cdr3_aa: CATSEGTYEQYF; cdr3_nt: TGTGCCACCAGTGAGGGGACCTACGAGCAGTACTTC
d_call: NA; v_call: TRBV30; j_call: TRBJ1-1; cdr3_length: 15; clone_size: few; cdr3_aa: CAWSVSLGQSIEAFF; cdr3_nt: TGTGCCTGGAGTGTAAGTTTGGGCCAGAGCATAGAAGCTTTCTTT
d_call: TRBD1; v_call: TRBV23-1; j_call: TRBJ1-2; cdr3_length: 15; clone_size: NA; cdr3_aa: CASSQRTGVSYGYTF; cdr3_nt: TGCGCCAGCAGTCAAAGGACAGGGGTATCCTATGGCTACACCTTC
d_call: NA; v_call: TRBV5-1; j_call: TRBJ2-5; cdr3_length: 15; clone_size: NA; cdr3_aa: CASSRAIGSQETQYF; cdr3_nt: TGCGCCAGCAGTCGGGCGATCGGATCACAAGAGACCCAGTACTTC
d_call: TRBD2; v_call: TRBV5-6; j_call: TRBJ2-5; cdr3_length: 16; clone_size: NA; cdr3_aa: CASSFRRIAGAETQYF; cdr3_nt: TGTGCCAGCAGCTTTCGAAGAATAGCGGGAGCAGAGACCCAGTACTTC
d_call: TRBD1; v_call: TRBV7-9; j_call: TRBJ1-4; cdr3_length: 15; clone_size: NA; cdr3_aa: CASSPRQGTSEKLFF; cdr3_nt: TGTGCCAGCAGCCCCCGACAGGGAACAAGTGAAAAACTGTTTTTT
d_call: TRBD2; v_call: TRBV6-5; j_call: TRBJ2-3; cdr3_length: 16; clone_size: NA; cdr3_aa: CASSYNSGKSTDTQYF; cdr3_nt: TGTGCCAGCAGTTATAATAGCGGGAAAAGCACAGATACGCAGTATTTT
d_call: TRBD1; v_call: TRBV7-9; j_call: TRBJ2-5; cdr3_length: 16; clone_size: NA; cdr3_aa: CASSLGDRGSQETQYF; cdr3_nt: TGTGCCAGCAGCTTAGGGGACAGGGGGAGTCAAGAGACCCAGTACTTC
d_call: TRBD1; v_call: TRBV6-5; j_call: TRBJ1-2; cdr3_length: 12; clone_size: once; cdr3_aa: CASGGQNYGYTF; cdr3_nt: TGTGCCAGCGGGGGACAGAACTATGGCTACACCTTC
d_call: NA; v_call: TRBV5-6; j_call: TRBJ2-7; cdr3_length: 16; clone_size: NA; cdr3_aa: CASSLGSGQRPYEQYF; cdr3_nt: TGTGCCAGCAGCTTAGGATCTGGACAGAGGCCCTACGAGCAGTACTTC
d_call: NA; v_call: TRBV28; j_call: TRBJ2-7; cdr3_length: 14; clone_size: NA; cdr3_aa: CASSPSYVWYEQYF; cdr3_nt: TGTGCCAGCAGCCCCTCGTACGTTTGGTACGAGCAGTACTTC
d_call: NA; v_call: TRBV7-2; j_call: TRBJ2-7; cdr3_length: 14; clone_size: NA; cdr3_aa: CASSPAGLFYEQYF; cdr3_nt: TGTGCCAGCAGCCCCGCCGGCCTTTTCTACGAGCAGTACTTC
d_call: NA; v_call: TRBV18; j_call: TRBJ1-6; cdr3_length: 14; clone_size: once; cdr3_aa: CASSPEGFDSPLHF; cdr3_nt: TGTGCCAGCTCACCAGAGGGGTTCGATTCACCCCTCCACTTT
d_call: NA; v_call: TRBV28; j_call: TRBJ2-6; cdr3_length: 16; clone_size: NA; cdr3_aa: CASTYGGSSGANVLTF; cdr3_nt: TGTGCCAGCACATATGGGGGGTCCTCTGGGGCCAACGTCCTGACTTTC
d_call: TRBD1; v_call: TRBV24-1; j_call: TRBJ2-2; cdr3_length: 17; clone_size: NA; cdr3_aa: CATSDPGQGPDTGELFF; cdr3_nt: TGTGCCACCAGTGACCCCGGACAGGGACCCGACACCGGGGAGCTGTTTTTT
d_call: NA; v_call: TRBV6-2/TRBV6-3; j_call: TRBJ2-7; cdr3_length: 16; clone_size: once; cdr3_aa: CASSYGGGTSSYEQYF; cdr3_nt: TGTGCCAGCAGTTACGGGGGCGGGACAAGCTCCTACGAGCAGTACTTC
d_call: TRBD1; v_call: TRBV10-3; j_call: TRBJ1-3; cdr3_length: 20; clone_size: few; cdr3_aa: CAISAPTGVDVTSSGNTIYF; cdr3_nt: TGTGCCATCAGTGCGCCTACAGGGGTGGATGTAACGAGCTCTGGAAACACCATATATTTT
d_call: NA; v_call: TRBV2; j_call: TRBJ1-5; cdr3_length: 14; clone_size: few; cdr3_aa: CASSVQGRDQPQHF; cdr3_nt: TGTGCCAGCAGTGTTCAAGGAAGGGATCAGCCCCAGCATTTT
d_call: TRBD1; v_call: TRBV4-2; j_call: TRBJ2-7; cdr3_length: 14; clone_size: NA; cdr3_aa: CASSPGQGDYEQYF; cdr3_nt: TGTGCCAGCAGCCCCGGACAGGGGGACTACGAGCAGTACTTC
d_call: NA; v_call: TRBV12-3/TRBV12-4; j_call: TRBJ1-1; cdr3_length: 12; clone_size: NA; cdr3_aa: CASSDRGTEAFF; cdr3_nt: TGTGCCAGCAGCGATAGGGGGACTGAAGCTTTCTTT
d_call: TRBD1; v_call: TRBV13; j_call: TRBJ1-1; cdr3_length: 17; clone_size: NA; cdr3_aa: CASSPLVGQGANTEAFF; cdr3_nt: TGTGCCAGCAGCCCCTTAGTGGGACAGGGGGCGAACACTGAAGCTTTCTTT
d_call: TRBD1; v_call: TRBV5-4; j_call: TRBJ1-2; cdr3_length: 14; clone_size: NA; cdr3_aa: CASSGWTGDYGYTF; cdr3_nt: TGTGCCAGCAGCGGATGGACAGGGGACTATGGCTACACCTTC
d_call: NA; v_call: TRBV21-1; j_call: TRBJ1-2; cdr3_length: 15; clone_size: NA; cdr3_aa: CASSTVRQRNYGYTF; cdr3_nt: TGTGCCAGCAGCACCGTAAGACAGAGAAACTATGGCTACACCTTC
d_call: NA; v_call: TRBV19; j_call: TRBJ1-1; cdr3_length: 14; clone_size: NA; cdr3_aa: CASSMGEGFTEAFF; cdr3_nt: TGTGCCAGTAGTATGGGCGAGGGCTTCACTGAAGCTTTCTTT
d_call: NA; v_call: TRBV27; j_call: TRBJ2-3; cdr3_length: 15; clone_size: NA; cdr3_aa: CASSLSWRDTDTQYF; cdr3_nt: TGTGCCAGCAGTTTATCGTGGCGGGACACAGATACGCAGTATTTT
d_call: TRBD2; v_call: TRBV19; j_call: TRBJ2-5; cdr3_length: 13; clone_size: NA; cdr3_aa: CASALAGIETQYF; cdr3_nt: TGTGCCAGTGCACTAGCGGGGATTGAGACCCAGTACTTC
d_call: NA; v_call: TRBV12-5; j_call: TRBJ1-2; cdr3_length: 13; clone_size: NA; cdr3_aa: CASGELQGIGYTF; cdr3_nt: TGTGCTAGTGGGGAACTACAGGGTATTGGCTACACCTTC
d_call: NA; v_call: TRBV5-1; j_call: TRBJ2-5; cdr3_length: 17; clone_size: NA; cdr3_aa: CASSAPGGARLQETQYF; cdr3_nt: TGCGCCAGCAGCGCCCCCGGGGGAGCGAGGCTCCAAGAGACCCAGTACTTC
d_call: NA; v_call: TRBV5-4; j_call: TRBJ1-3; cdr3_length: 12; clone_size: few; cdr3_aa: CASSFRGNTIYF; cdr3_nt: TGTGCCAGCAGCTTCAGAGGAAACACCATATATTTT
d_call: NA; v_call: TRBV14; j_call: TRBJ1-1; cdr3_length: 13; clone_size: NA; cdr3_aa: CASSQRQKGEAFF; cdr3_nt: TGTGCCAGCAGCCAACGACAGAAGGGAGAAGCTTTCTTT
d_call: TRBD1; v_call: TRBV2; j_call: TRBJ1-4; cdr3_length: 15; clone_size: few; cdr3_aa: CASTLGQSTNEKLFF; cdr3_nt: TGTGCCAGCACCCTGGGACAGTCAACTAATGAAAAACTGTTTTTT